A single sample is the source of the 5 T cell receptor beta chains below, sequenced in a study of blood T cell repertoires in COVID-19 (dated by TCRdb to 2018 to 2021). The protocol used for the library was the immunoSEQ multiplex PCR assay. Here the immuneACCESS table is served through TCRdb, limited to in-frame sequences with V and J called. Missing clones are a known gap in these copies; in checked studies unresolved V genes cover under half, and the rest lacks a known reason. The sample table lists fewer than 15,000 clones, around 90% of them with a count of one. In total, the top ten clones hold less than 25% of the sample. Sequencing used peripheral blood. The receptors were sampled from a human donor with active COVID-19. The donor label of this sample is uncertain.

This clone was counted once. This chain connects TRBV30 to TRBJ1-5; no reliable D call. CDR1 and CDR2 (germline): GTSNPN, SVGIG (reference sequence). Trimming removed 2 bases at V and 2 bases at J, with 4 bases between. The CDR3 runs to 12 residues. The chain's CDR3 is CAWSQGNQPQHF. Here the CDR3 DNA reads TGTGCCTGGAGTCAGGGCAATCAGCCCCAGCATTTT.

The J gene is TRBJ2-7, the V gene TRBV2, with 7 bases aligning to TRBD1. V shed 5 bases, J shed 5 bases, and the junction held 12 bases outside the gene matches. In germline, CDR1 is SNHLY, CDR2 FYNNEI. The CDR3 has 15 amino acids. The CDR3 here is CASSLDRDLSHEQYF. The DNA for the CDR3 is TGTGCCAGCAGTCTAGACAGGGACCTTAGCCACGAGCAGTACTTC.

The chain couples TRBV2 to TRBJ2-7; 8 bases align to TRBD1. Looked up from germline, CDR1 is SNHLY and CDR2 is FYNNEI. After removal of 4 bases from V and 0 bases from J, the junction contained 2 bases not matched to a gene. The CDR3 contains 14 residues. The CDR3 sequence is CASSGDRSSYEQYF. The CDR3 DNA reads as TGTGCCAGCAGTGGGGACAGGAGCTCCTACGAGCAGTACTTC. The whole variable domain, filled in from reference TRBV2 and TRBJ2-7, reads EPEVTQTPSHQVTQMGQEVILRCVPISNHLYFYWYRQILGQKVEFLVSFYNNEISEKSEIFDDQFSVERPDGSNFTLKIRSTKLEDSAMYFCASSGDRSSYEQYFGPGTRLTVT.

V and J are TRBV11-2 and TRBJ1-5; D is ambiguous. This CDR3 has 17 residues. Trimming shortened V by 5 bases and J by 1 base, and 18 bases separated the two germline ends. Germline CDR1 and CDR2: SGHAT and FQNNGV. This CDR3 reads CASSQRIDGKSNQPQHF. The CDR3 DNA follows: TGTGCCAGCAGCCAGCGGATCGACGGTAAAAGCAATCAGCCCCAGCATTTT.

V usage is TRBV12-3 or TRBV12-4 and J usage is TRBJ2-1; D might be TRBD2 (6 bases). V was clipped by 3 bases and J by 15 bases, with 12 bases between them. The CDR3 length is 11 residues. The CDR3 reads CASSFGAGRFF. The CDR3 bases are TGTGCCAGCAGTTTTGGGGCGGGGCGGTTCTTC.